This record covers a single T cell receptor (beta chain). The antigen remains unidentified. The treatment: approximately 9-day PBMC culture with coronavirus spike peptide pools or control peptides (ViraFEST assay). This sample was included in a study of vaccination and CD4 T cells after COVID-19. Study as a whole: Sampling that followed vaccination took place a median about 71 days after dose two, within a range of 14 to 241.

With the Oncomine TCR Beta short-read assay, DNA from cultured CD4+ T cells was sequenced. TCRdb re-derived calls from the PCR reads in MiXCR, one entry per CDR3 protein. The table includes a few thousand distinct CDR3 sequences, less than 60% detected once. Sequenced input: CD4+ T cells from blood, cultured in vitro. This TCR was sampled from a human donor who had recovered from COVID-19.

CDR3 coding DNA: TGTGCCAGCAGCTTGCAGACAGCCACCGGGGAGCTGTTTTTT. Its protein product is CASSLQTATGELFF. The genes are TRBV7-9 and TRBJ2-2, with a possible D match to TRBD1 (5 bases). The CDR3 is 14 amino acids. Trimming pared 3 bases from V and 4 bases from J, leaving 9 bases between. Germline CDR1 reads SEHNR; CDR2 reads FQNEAQ (reference sequence). Full variable domain (outside the CDR3, taken from reference TRBV7-9 and TRBJ2-2): DTGVSQNPRHKITKRGQNVTFRCDPISEHNRLYWYRQTLGQGPEFLTYFQNEAQLEKSRLLSDRFSAERPKGSFSTLEIQRTEQGDSAMYLCASSLQTATGELFFGEGSRLTVL.